This T cell receptor (beta chain) is from a study of blood T cell repertoires in COVID-19. Overall study context: Nucleic acid was either cDNA or gDNA, and it came from T cells, B-cell-depleted T cells, or PBMCs.

CDR1 and CDR2 (germline): MDHEN, SYDVKM. The CDR3 has 15 amino acids. Deletions cut 3 bases from V and 4 bases from J, with 10 bases between. TCRdb keeps only in-frame clones here, not all; method: immunoSEQ multiplex PCR. The table includes around 270,000 clones, more than 75% detected once. Concerning this clone: Distinct nucleotide sequences in the sample also encode this CDR3.

The sequenced sample was peripheral blood. The chain is built from TRBV28 and TRBJ2-6, with a possible D match to TRBD2 (6 bases). The source of this sequence is a woman aged 45 to 65 with acute or convalescent COVID-19. CDR3 sequence: CASSFAGSGANVLTF. DNA for the CDR3: TGTGCCAGCAGTTTCGCGGGATCCGGGGCCAACGTCCTGACTTTC.